This T cell receptor (beta chain) was found in a study of monozygotic twins with inflammatory bowel disease (dated by TCRdb to about 2019). Study-level background: The full study comprised 28 monozygotic twin pairs: nine German pairs (four IBD-concordant, five IBD-discordant) and 19 IBD-discordant Danish pairs. Each individual had, on average, about 151 000 unique TCRalpha sequences and 181 000 unique TCRbeta sequences available for analysis. Within discordant pairs, disease-associated traits were sought mainly by comparing IBD patients with their genetically identical healthy co-twins. Overall study outcomes, separate from this receptor: IBD patients had lower TCRbeta repertoire diversity, measured by the inverse Simpson index, than their healthy co-twins. Background noise and inter-individual variability may have been introduced into the repertoires by the differing immunosuppressive treatments among patients. Fewer clonotypes were shared with other individuals by IBD patients than by healthy twins, most markedly in patients showing signs of disease activity. The results gave no support for a single strong signal or clonotype linked to IBD. Repertoire similarity did not differ between concordant and discordant twins, possibly due to limited statistical power. Different T cell subtypes could not be distinguished in the analysis.

The cysteine opens and the phenylalanine closes a CDR3 of 16 amino acids. No coding sequence is recorded. In the germline V gene, CDR1 corresponds to SGHVS and CDR2 to FQNEAQ. Receptors were amplified or captured by 5' RACE. Preparation of each TCR library used approximately 4,000 ng of total RNA. For each sample, cDNA synthesis was carried out in eight separate reactions using SMARTScribe reverse transcriptase. Unique molecular identifiers containing a 6-nucleotide sample barcode were introduced through template switching during cDNA synthesis. TCRalpha and TCRbeta cDNA was amplified by two nested PCRs of roughly 15 and 9 cycles, with bead purification after each PCR. Before amplification, the cDNA was treated with uracil DNA-glycosylase and purified using the QIAquick PCR purification kit. The second PCR was the step at which Illumina TruSeq-compatible adapters and sample-specific barcodes were added. Library quality and concentration were assessed using TapeStation and Qubit, and roughly 5 ng of each library was pooled. Sequencing of the pooled libraries was done on an Illumina HiSeq2500 single-index Rapid Run using custom sequencing primers and 2 x 100 bp reads. In the authors' own workflow: MiGEC version 1.2.6 was used for UMI-based consensus assembly to correct PCR and sequencing errors. MiXCR version 2.1.1 was used to carry out V(D)J alignment, clonotype assembly and CDR3 extraction. To normalise gene usage, clonotype sharing and MAIT/NKT TCR abundance, the top 1000, 10 000 and 20 000 clonotypes in each sample were analysed. After downsampling to 27 000 UMIs, diversity was calculated as the inverse Simpson index using the vegan R package. Paired Mann-Whitney U tests were applied to discordant twin pairs, and Benjamini-Hochberg correction was used for multiple testing. TCRdb reprocessed the reads, and each CDR3 protein sequence is entered once, without DNA. The V and J calls come from TCRdb's annotation, not from the publication. This sample's table lists about 380,000 distinct CDR3 sequences. The ten largest clonotypes hold around 2.6% of the sample.

As regards this clonotype: Its antigen has not been determined.

From each donor, an approximately 2.5 ml peripheral blood sample was drawn into PAXgene tubes and stored at -80 degrees C. Total RNA was isolated from whole blood with the PAXgene blood miRNA kit on an automated QIAcube, without T cell sorting. Peripheral blood from monozygotic twin pairs, either concordant or discordant for inflammatory bowel disease, underwent deep TCRalpha and TCRbeta repertoire profiling that used unique molecular barcoding. Smoking habits were recorded for all twin pairs, and individuals were classified as current, former or never smokers. Recombination linked TRBV7-8 to TRBJ2-2. The TCR sequence derives from a human donor with ulcerative colitis or Crohn's disease, or a healthy co-twin of an affected twin (not recorded which). Sequencing was carried out using blood. CDR3 region: CASSPNSRLNTGELFF.